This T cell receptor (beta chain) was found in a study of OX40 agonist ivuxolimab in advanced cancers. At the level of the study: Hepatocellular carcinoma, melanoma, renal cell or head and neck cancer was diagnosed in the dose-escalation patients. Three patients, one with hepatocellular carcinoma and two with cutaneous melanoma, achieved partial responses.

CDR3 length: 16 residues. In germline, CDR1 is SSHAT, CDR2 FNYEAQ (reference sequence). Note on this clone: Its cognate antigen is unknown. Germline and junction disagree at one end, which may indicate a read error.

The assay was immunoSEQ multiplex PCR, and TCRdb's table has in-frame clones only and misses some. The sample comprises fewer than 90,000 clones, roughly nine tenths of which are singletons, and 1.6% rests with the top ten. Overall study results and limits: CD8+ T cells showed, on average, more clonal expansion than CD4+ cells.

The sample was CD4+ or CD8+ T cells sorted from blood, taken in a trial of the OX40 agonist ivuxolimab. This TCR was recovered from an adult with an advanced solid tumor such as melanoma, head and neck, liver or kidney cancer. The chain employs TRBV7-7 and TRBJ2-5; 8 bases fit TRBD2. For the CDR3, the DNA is TGTGCTAGCAGCCCCTCTCGGACTAGCAGACAAGAGACCCAGTACTTC. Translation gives CASSPSRTSRQETQYF.